This paragraph reports one T cell receptor (beta chain). A clone one base away is much larger, so this may be a read error. A library made for alpha chains picked up this beta chain off target, so its size means little. TCRdb processed the 5' RACE reads anew with MiXCR; each CDR3 protein has one entry. The sample holds roughly 4,500 distinct CDR3 sequences; around a fifth are singletons and the top ten take 23%. Time point reported: sample taken at primary tumor resection. Whole RNA obtained from tumor, nontumor lung or frozen PBMC underwent sequencing without sorting. The entry originates in a study of spatial heterogeneity in lung cancer. V dropped 6 bases and J dropped 0 bases, with 4 bases sitting between them. The CDR3 runs to 12 residues.

The V gene is TRBV12-3 or TRBV12-4, the J gene TRBJ2-3, with no clear D. This clonotype originated in a female donor with early-stage non-small cell lung cancer. The material sequenced was normal lung tissue next to the tumor, taken at surgery. Here the CDR3 DNA reads TGTGCCAGCAGGGCAAGCACAGATACGCAGTATTTT. Its protein product is CASRASTDTQYF.